The rows below give T cell receptor beta chains drawn from one sample of a study of CD8 T cells in Susac syndrome. MiXCR, run by TCRdb on the immunoSEQ multiplex PCR reads, gives a single entry per CDR3 protein. The sample lists about 300,000 distinct CDR3 sequences, over 75% occurring once. Specimen: CD8+ T cells from PBMCs. The origin of the receptors is a human donor with multiple sclerosis. Both conserved end residues are part of each CDR3. The order of the fields is clone size, J gene, D gene, V gene, CDR3 DNA, CDR3 protein. The D gene is left open where the match is weak. Rows give clone size only sometimes, using once, few, many, or a class for an expanded clone.

>few|TRBJ2-5|TRBD2|TRBV28
TGTGCCAGCAGTTTATCTCGGGGGGGCCAAGAGACCCAGTACTTC
CASSLSRGGQETQYF
>.|TRBJ2-2|TRBD1|TRBV15
TGTGCCACCAGCAGCAGGGGACAGGGGAGAGGCACCGGGGAGCTGTTTTTT
CATSSRGQGRGTGELFF
>.|TRBJ2-5|TRBD1|TRBV24-1
TGTGCCACCAGTGATTTTGCGGGACAGGGGCTGGAGACCCAGTACTTC
CATSDFAGQGLETQYF
>.|TRBJ2-3|.|TRBV30
TGTGCCTGGAGTGTGGACTTGGGTACGCAGTATTTT
CAWSVDLGTQYF
>.|TRBJ2-5|.|TRBV6-5
TGTGCCAGCAGTTACTTCATCAGCGGCGGACAAGAGACCCAGTACTTC
CASSYFISGGQETQYF
>.|TRBJ1-6|.|TRBV27
TGTGCCAGCAGTTCAGGACAGAGCTCCTATAATTCACCCCTCCACTTT
CASSSGQSSYNSPLHF
>.|TRBJ2-7|TRBD1|TRBV19
TGTGCCAGTAGTACCCGACAGGGGGGATCCTACGAGCAGTACTTC
CASSTRQGGSYEQYF
>.|TRBJ2-7|.|TRBV12-3/TRBV12-4
TGTGCCAGCAGTTTAATAGGGTTCCTGTACGAGCAGTACTTC
CASSLIGFLYEQYF
>.|TRBJ1-5|.|TRBV19
TGTGCCAGTAGCAGTGAGGGGGGTCAGCCCCAGCATTTT
CASSSEGGQPQHF
>.|TRBJ2-7|TRBD1|TRBV9
TGTGCCAGCAGCGTAGGATCCGTTGGGGGACAGGGCTACGAGCAGTACTTC
CASSVGSVGGQGYEQYF
>.|TRBJ1-5|.|TRBV6-5
TGTGCCACCCAAATCGGACAGCCCAATCAGCCCCAGCATTTT
CATQIGQPNQPQHF
>.|TRBJ1-1|.|TRBV4-2
TGTGCCAGCAGCCAGGGTACAGTATCCACTGAAGCTTTCTTT
CASSQGTVSTEAFF
>.|TRBJ2-7|.|TRBV4-1
TGCGCCAGCAGCCAACTACTAGCGTCAGGGGACCACGAGCAGTACTTC
CASSQLLASGDHEQYF
>.|TRBJ2-7|TRBD1|TRBV7-6
TGTGCCAGCAGCTTGGAGACAGGGGGATTCTACGAGCAGTACTTC
CASSLETGGFYEQYF
>.|TRBJ2-1|.|TRBV5-6
TGTGCCAGCAGCTTGTCGGCGGGGTACTACAATGAGCAGTTCTTC
CASSLSAGYYNEQFF
>.|TRBJ2-5|TRBD2|TRBV9
TGTGCCAGCAGCGTAGAGGGCGGGGGGTCACAAGAGACCCAGTACTTC
CASSVEGGGSQETQYF
>.|TRBJ2-7|TRBD2|TRBV4-3
TGCGCCAGCAGCCAAGATTTACTAGCGGGGGTCTCCGAGCAGTACTTC
CASSQDLLAGVSEQYF
>.|TRBJ1-2|TRBD1|TRBV12-3/TRBV12-4
TGTGCCAGCAGTTTAACCCCAGGGGGAGCGAATGGCTACACCTTC
CASSLTPGGANGYTF
>.|TRBJ2-5|TRBD2|TRBV7-9
TGTGCCAGCAAACCGGGGGGTTACCAAGAGACCCAGTACTTC
CASKPGGYQETQYF
>once|TRBJ2-3|.|TRBV27
TGTGCCAGCAGTCCCTGGGGCGGGCCTAGCACAGATACGCAGTATTTT
CASSPWGGPSTDTQYF
>few|TRBJ1-2|.|TRBV5-4
TGTGCCAGCAGCTTATTGGGGGGCGCTGGGTATGGCTACACCTTC
CASSLLGGAGYGYTF
>.|TRBJ1-1|.|TRBV12-3/TRBV12-4
TGTGCCAGCAACTTCGGGGGATACACTGAAGCTTTCTTT
CASNFGGYTEAFF
>.|TRBJ1-1|.|TRBV13
TGTGCCAGCAGCTTAGCCGTCGAAGCTTTCTTT
CASSLAVEAFF
>.|TRBJ2-1|.|TRBV6-5
TGTGCCAGCAGTTACGAGGTATCTAATGAGCAGTTCTTC
CASSYEVSNEQFF
>.|TRBJ2-1|.|TRBV30
TGTGCCTGGAGTGTACGGAGTTACAATGAGCAGTTCTTC
CAWSVRSYNEQFF
>once|TRBJ1-1|.|TRBV12-3/TRBV12-4
TGTGCCAGCAGTTTAGGATCTCGGAGGGGGGACACTGAAGCTTTCTTT
CASSLGSRRGDTEAFF
>.|TRBJ2-7|TRBD1|TRBV15
TGTGCCACCAGCAGAGACAGGACAGGGAACAACGAGCAGTACTTC
CATSRDRTGNNEQYF
>.|TRBJ1-5|TRBD1|TRBV19
TGTGCCGCCTCTTGGGACAGTCGAGATCAGCCCCAGCATTTT
CAASWDSRDQPQHF
>.|TRBJ2-2|TRBD2|TRBV10-2
TGCGCCAGCAGTCCCATAGCGGGAATCAAGACCGGGGAGCTGTTTTTT
CASSPIAGIKTGELFF
>.|TRBJ1-5|.|TRBV7-8
TGTGCCAGCAGCTTATATTCAGGGGCAAGCAATCAGCCCCAGCATTTT
CASSLYSGASNQPQHF
>.|TRBJ2-1|TRBD2|TRBV19
TGTGCCAGTAGAACCGGGACTAGGGGATACAATGAGCAGTTCTTC
CASRTGTRGYNEQFF
>.|TRBJ1-6|.|TRBV14
TGTGCCAGCAGCCAAGAAGCGGGGTCGGGGTCCTATAATTCACCCCTCCACTTT
CASSQEAGSGSYNSPLHF
>.|TRBJ2-2|TRBD1|TRBV12-3/TRBV12-4
TGTGCCAGCAGTATCCAGGGGGCCCCGTACTCCGGGGAGCTGTTTTTT
CASSIQGAPYSGELFF
>.|TRBJ1-2|TRBD1|TRBV20-1
TGCAGTGCTTGGGACAGGGAAGTTGGCTACACCTTC
CSAWDREVGYTF
>.|TRBJ2-1|.|TRBV7-9
TGTGCCAGCAGCTACCTAGAGGGCTCCTACAATGAGCAGTTCTTC
CASSYLEGSYNEQFF
>.|TRBJ2-5|TRBD2|TRBV19
TGTGCCAGTAATATGAATAGCGGGGTTCTATGGACCCAGTACTTC
CASNMNSGVLWTQYF
>.|TRBJ1-2|TRBD1|TRBV19
TGTGCCAGTAGTATCGGGACAGGCCCCCGTCAGTACTATGGCTACACCTTC
CASSIGTGPRQYYGYTF
>.|TRBJ2-6|.|TRBV29-1
TGCAGCGTTGTGGGTGAAGGGGCCAACGTCCTGACTTTC
CSVVGEGANVLTF
>.|TRBJ1-1|.|TRBV7-9
TGTGCCAGCAGCTCGAAGAACACTGAAGCTTTCTTT
CASSSKNTEAFF
>.|TRBJ1-5|.|TRBV28
TGTGCCAGCAGTTGGGCTCTGAGGGCCGGCAATCAGCCCCAGCATTTT
CASSWALRAGNQPQHF
>.|TRBJ1-1|.|TRBV12-3/TRBV12-4
TGTGCCAGCAGTTTGACATTCCAGCTTGAAGCTTTCTTT
CASSLTFQLEAFF
>.|TRBJ1-2|.|TRBV29-1
TGCAGCGTTGTTACTGACAGTGGCTATGGCTACACCTTC
CSVVTDSGYGYTF
>few|TRBJ2-7|TRBD1|TRBV2
TGTGCCAGCAGGGACAGGGCCCTGGAGCAGTACTTC
CASRDRALEQYF
>.|TRBJ2-3|.|TRBV29-1
TGCAGCGTTGCCCTGACCGGGACACCATCTAGCACAGATACGCAGTATTTT
CSVALTGTPSSTDTQYF
>.|TRBJ2-2|.|TRBV4-2
TGTGCCAGCAGCCAAGCGTCAGGGACGGCCACGAACACCGGGGAGCTGTTTTTT
CASSQASGTATNTGELFF
>.|TRBJ2-7|.|TRBV3-1
TGTGCCAGCAGCCAAGGCGCAGGGATTGGTTACGAGCAGTACTTC
CASSQGAGIGYEQYF
>.|TRBJ2-1|.|TRBV5-6
TGTGCCAGCCTGGAGTCCTCCTACAATGAGCAGTTCTTC
CASLESSYNEQFF
>.|TRBJ2-4|TRBD2|TRBV27
TGTGCCAGCAGTCCCCAGACTAGCGGGGGGCAAAACATTCAGTACTTC
CASSPQTSGGQNIQYF
>.|TRBJ2-7|.|TRBV2
TGTGCCAGCAGCGTAGGAACGGGGCAGTACTTC
CASSVGTGQYF
>.|TRBJ1-4|.|TRBV2
TGTGCCAGCCATCCGGGACTCCTTAATGAAAAACTGTTTTTT
CASHPGLLNEKLFF
>.|TRBJ2-7|TRBD2|TRBV23-1
TGCGCCAGCAGTCAATTAGGTCGGGGGGTACCCTACGAGCAGTACTTC
CASSQLGRGVPYEQYF
>.|TRBJ2-2|.|TRBV4-1
TGCGCCAGCAGCCAAGATCCTCGGGGCTGGACCACCGGGGAGCTGTTTTTT
CASSQDPRGWTTGELFF
>.|TRBJ2-3|.|TRBV12-3/TRBV12-4
TGTGCCAGCAGTGGGGTTGAGGACAATCTAGATACGCAGTATTTT
CASSGVEDNLDTQYF
>.|TRBJ2-5|TRBD2|TRBV7-3
TGTGCCAGCAGCCCCGGACTAGCGGGAGTGAGAGAGACCCAGTACTTC
CASSPGLAGVRETQYF
>.|TRBJ2-7|.|TRBV7-9
TGTGCCAGCAGCTTAGGCCCTGGCCCCTCCTACGAGCAGTACTTC
CASSLGPGPSYEQYF